The 15 T cell receptor beta chains listed next were all sequenced from one sample in a study of cytomegalovirus exposure and HLA in healthy donors. The PCR used 60 Vbeta and 13 Jbeta primers. Using immunoSEQ multiplex PCR, the repertoire was profiled, and TCRdb retains in-frame clones only, with some absent. The sample gives roughly 100,000 clones, roughly three quarters of which show up once; 8% to 10% is in the top ten. The sequenced sample consisted of PBMCs. The receptors derive from a male donor in good health and CMV-seropositive.

This clone was seen a few times. This chain uses TRBV7-9 with TRBJ2-7; TRBD2 matches at 8 bases. The V gene's germline CDR1 is SEHNR and CDR2 FQNEAQ (reference sequence). J lost 7 bases, V lost 4 bases, and 15 bases had no gene match. The CDR3 has 16 residues. This chain's CDR3 is CASSSTGGQSLREQYF. The CDR3 DNA reads as TGTGCCAGCAGCTCCACGGGAGGGCAGAGCTTAAGGGAGCAGTACTTC.

The chain links TRBV7-9 to TRBJ2-7, with D perhaps TRBD1 (5 bases). Germline V lookup: CDR1 SEHNR, CDR2 FQNEAQ (reference sequence). This CDR3 is built from 13 residues. V dropped 1 base and J dropped 7 bases, with 11 bases sitting between them. In DNA form, the CDR3 reads TGTGCCAGCAGCTTAGGGGGTGGGGCTGAGCAGTACTTC. This translates into CASSLGGGAEQYF.

This clone showed up just a few times. This sequence joins TRBV27 and TRBJ2-7, with 7 nucleotides matching TRBD1. Germline V gene lookup returns CDR1 MNHEY and CDR2 SMNVEV (reference sequence). The CDR3 is made up of 15 amino acids. V shed 4 bases, J shed 1 base, and the junction held 7 bases outside the gene matches. The CDR3 nucleotides are TGTGCCAGCAGTTCCACCGGGACAGTTTCCTACGAGCAGTACTTC. Translation: CASSSTGTVSYEQYF.

This clone was detected only once. V and J are TRBV5-5 and TRBJ1-5; perhaps TRBD1 as D (6 bases). Per germline, CDR1 SGHKS and CDR2 YYEKEE (reference sequence). This CDR3 spans 14 amino acids. Trimming pared 0 bases from V and 4 bases from J, leaving 8 bases between. CDR3 DNA: TGTGCCAGCAGCTTGGGGACAGCTAATCAGCCCCAGCATTTT. Translation gives CASSLGTANQPQHF. Looking up the rest from reference TRBV5-5 and TRBJ1-5 gives the full variable domain: DAGVTQSPTHLIKTRGQQVTLRCSPISGHKSVSWYQQVLGQGPQFIFQYYEKEERGRGNFPDRFSARQFPNYSSELNVNALLLGDSALYLCASSLGTANQPQHFGDGTRLSIL.

The chain has TRBV5-1 and TRBJ1-4; 9 positions agree with TRBD1. The CDR3 covers 14 residues. With 4 bases clipped from V and 6 bases from J, the junction kept 4 bases outside the gene matches. The germline V gene encodes CDR1 SGHRS and CDR2 YFSETQ. As DNA, the CDR3 is TGCGCCAGCAGCATCGGGACAGGGTATGAAAAACTGTTTTTT. Protein sequence: CASSIGTGYEKLFF.

This clone was seen just once. The chain couples TRBV6-4 to TRBJ2-3; possible D gene TRBD2, 6 bases. Germline assignment: CDR1 MRHNA and CDR2 SNTAGT. There are 16 residues in the CDR3. V was shortened by 4 bases and J by 2 bases, with 16 bases between the two germline ends. The CDR3 sequence: CASSAPLATPTDTQYF. The CDR3 DNA is TGTGCCAGCAGTGCCCCTCTAGCGACCCCCACAGATACGCAGTATTTT.

The chain couples TRBV4-1 to TRBJ1-2; D may be TRBD1 (5 bases). V was shortened by 5 bases and J by 9 bases, with 19 bases between the two germline ends. From germline, CDR1 is MGHRA and CDR2 YSYEKL. The CDR3 has 14 amino acids. For the CDR3, the DNA is TGCGCCAGCAGCGCCAACCGGGCCCAGGGAAGCTACACCTTC. It encodes CASSANRAQGSYTF.

The gene calls are TRBV27 and TRBJ2-6, with D tentatively TRBD2 (5 bases). The CDR3 extends over 16 amino acids. Germline V CDR1 and CDR2: MNHEY, SMNVEV (reference sequence). The V and J ends lost 7 bases and 2 bases respectively, with 15 bases between them. The CDR3 bases are TGTGCCAGCACCGTAGGGTGGGGAGCTGGGGCCAACGTCCTGACTTTC. It yields the protein CASTVGWGAGANVLTF.

This clone turned up a few times. The chain links TRBV9 to TRBJ1-1, with TRBD1 as a possible D gene (6 bases). Germline V CDR1 and CDR2: SGDLS, YYNGEE. Trimming took off 0 bases at V and 5 bases at J, with 17 bases between the two ends. The CDR3 loop spans 16 amino acids. CDR3 amino acids: CASSVAGRGGRTEAFF. The CDR3 nucleotides read TGTGCCAGCAGCGTAGCTGGCAGGGGCGGTAGGACTGAAGCTTTCTTT.

The chain employs TRBV2 and TRBJ2-7, with 9 bases identical to TRBD2. V lost 1 base and J lost 5; bases outside the gene matches: 6. The CDR3 is made up of 15 amino acids. The germline V gene has CDR1 SNHLY and CDR2 FYNNEI. CDR3 bases: TGTGCCAGCAGTGAAGGGCGGGAGGGGGGCGACGAGCAGTACTTC. It specifies CASSEGREGGDEQYF.

The chain is built from TRBV10-3 and TRBJ2-1; D possibly corresponds to TRBD2 (5 bases). From germline, CDR1 is ENHRY and CDR2 SYGVKD. V lost 0 bases and J lost 5, with 11 bases in between. CDR3 length: 15 residues. CDR3 nucleotides: TGTGCCATCAGTGAGTCCCGGGATGGGGACAATGAGCAGTTCTTC. Protein: CAISESRDGDNEQFF.

The chain combines TRBV6-4 with TRBJ2-1; unclear D gene. V shed 0 bases and J shed 0 bases, with 9 bases lying between them. In germline, CDR1 is MRHNA, CDR2 SNTAGT. The CDR3 has 16 amino acids. The CDR3 loop reads CASSDSGATSYNEQFF. The CDR3 bases are TGTGCCAGCAGTGACTCTGGAGCCACCTCCTACAATGAGCAGTTCTTC.

V and J are TRBV6-6 and TRBJ2-5; D possibly corresponds to TRBD2 (6 bases). V was pared by 4 bases and J by 1 base, with 10 bases between. This CDR3 is 14 amino acids long. Germline V gene lookup returns CDR1 MNHNY and CDR2 SVGAGI (reference sequence). This CDR3 is CASSSPEGQETQYF. CDR3 nucleotides: TGTGCCAGCAGTTCTCCGGAGGGCCAAGAGACCCAGTACTTC.

The rearrangement links TRBV28 to TRBJ1-1; a possible D gene is TRBD1 (6 bases). The CDR3 has 16 amino acids. CDR1 and CDR2 from the germline V gene are MDHEN and SYDVKM. V dropped 7 bases and J dropped 1 base, with 19 bases sitting between them. For the CDR3, the DNA is TGTGCCAGCATTCCCCAACGTGGACAGAGGAACACTGAAGCTTTCTTT. Its translation: CASIPQRGQRNTEAFF.

The chain has TRBV6-5 and TRBJ2-5, with TRBD1 matching over 8 bases. The last part of the DNA fits TRBJ2-7 better; the J call may be wrong. This CDR3 contains 15 residues. The germline gives CDR1 MNHEY, CDR2 SVGAGI. The CDR3, as DNA: TGTGCCAGCAGCCGAACCCGGACAGGGAAAGACGAGCAGTACTTC. It translates to CASSRTRTGKDEQYF.